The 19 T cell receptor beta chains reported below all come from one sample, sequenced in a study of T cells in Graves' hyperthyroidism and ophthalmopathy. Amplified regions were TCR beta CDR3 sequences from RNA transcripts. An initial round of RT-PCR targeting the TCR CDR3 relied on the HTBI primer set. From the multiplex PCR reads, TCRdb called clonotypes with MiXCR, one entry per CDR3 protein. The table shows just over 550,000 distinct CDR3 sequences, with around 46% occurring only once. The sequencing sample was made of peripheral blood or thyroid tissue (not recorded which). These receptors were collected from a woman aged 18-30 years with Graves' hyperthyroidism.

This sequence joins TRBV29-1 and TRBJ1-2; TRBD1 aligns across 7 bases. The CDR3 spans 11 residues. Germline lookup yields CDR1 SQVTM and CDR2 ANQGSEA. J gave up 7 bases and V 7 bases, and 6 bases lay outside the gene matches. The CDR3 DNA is TGCAGCGGCCAGACAGGGAGTGGCTACACCTTC. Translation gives CSGQTGSGYTF.

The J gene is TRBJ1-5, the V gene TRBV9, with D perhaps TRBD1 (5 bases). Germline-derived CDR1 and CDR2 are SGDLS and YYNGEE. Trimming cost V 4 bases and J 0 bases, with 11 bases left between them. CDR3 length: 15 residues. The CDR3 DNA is TGTGCCAGCAGCCAAGGGGTCATTAGCAATCAGCCCCAGCATTTT. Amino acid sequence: CASSQGVISNQPQHF.

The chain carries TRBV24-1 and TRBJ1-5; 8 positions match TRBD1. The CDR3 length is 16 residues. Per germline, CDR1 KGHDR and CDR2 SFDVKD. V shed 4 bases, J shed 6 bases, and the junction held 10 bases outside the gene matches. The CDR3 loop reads CATSDSGQGRVQPQHF. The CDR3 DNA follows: TGTGCCACCAGTGACTCCGGACAGGGAAGGGTTCAGCCCCAGCATTTT.

CDR3 nucleotide sequence: TGTGCCAGCGTAGATAGGAGGTCCTCTGGAAACACCATATATTTT. Translated: CASVDRRSSGNTIYF. This sequence joins TRBV25-1 and TRBJ1-3; D not certain. The CDR3 runs to 15 residues. Germline V gives CDR1 MGHDK, CDR2 SYGVNS. V gave up 8 bases and J gave up 0 bases, with 14 bases separating them.

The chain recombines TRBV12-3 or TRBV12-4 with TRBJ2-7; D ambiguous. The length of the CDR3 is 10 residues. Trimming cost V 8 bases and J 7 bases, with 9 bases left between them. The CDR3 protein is CASENGEQYF. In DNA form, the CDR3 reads TGTGCCAGCGAGAACGGGGAGCAGTACTTC.

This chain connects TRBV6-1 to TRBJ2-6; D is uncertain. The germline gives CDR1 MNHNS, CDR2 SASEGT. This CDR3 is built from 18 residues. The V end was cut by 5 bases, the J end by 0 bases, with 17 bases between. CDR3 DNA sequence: TGTGCCAGCAGTTATGCCCGGACCGACTCCTCTGGGGCCAACGTCCTGACTTTC. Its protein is CASSYARTDSSGANVLTF.

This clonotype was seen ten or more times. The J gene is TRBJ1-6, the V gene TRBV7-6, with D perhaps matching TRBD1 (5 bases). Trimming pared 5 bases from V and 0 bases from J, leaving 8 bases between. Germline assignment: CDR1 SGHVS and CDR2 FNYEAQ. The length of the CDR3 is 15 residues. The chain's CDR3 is CASSEDISYNSPLHF. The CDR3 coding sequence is TGTGCCAGCAGCGAGGACATCTCCTATAATTCACCCCTCCACTTT.

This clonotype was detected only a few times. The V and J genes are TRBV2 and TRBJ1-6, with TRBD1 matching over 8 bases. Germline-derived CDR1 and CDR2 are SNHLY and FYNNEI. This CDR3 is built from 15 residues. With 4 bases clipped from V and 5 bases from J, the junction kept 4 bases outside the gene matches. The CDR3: CASSGGQGNNSPLHF. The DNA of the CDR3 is TGTGCCAGCAGTGGAGGACAGGGAAATAATTCACCCCTCCACTTT.

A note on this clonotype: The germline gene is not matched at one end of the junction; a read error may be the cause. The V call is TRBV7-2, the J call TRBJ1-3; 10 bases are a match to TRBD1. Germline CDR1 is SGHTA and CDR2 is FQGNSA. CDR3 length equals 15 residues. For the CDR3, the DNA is TGCGCCAGCAGCTTTGAGACAGGGGGCTCGAACACCATATATTTT. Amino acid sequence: CASSFETGGSNTIYF.

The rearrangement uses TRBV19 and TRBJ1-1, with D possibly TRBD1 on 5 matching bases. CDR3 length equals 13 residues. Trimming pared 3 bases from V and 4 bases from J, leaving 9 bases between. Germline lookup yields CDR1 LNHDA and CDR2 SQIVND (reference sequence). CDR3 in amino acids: CASSIGGGTEAFF. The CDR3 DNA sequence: TGTGCCAGTAGTATTGGGGGGGGCACTGAAGCTTTCTTT.

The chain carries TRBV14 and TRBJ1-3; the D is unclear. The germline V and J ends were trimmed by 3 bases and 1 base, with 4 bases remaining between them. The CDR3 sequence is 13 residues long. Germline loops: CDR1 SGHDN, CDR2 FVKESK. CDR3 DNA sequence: TGTGCCAGCAGCCAGACGTCTGGAAACACCATATATTTT. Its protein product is CASSQTSGNTIYF.

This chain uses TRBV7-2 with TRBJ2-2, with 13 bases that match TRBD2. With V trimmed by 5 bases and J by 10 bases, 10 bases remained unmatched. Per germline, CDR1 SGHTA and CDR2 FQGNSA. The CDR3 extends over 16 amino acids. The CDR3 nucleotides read TGTGCCAGCAGCCAATCACTAGCGGGAGGGCCGTCGGAGCTGTTTTTT. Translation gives CASSQSLAGGPSELFF.

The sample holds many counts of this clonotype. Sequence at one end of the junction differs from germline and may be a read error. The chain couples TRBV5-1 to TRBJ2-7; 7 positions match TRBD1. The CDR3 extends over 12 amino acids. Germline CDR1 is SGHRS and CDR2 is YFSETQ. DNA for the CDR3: TGTGCCAGCAGCTTAGACAGGGACGAGCAGTACTTC. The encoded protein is CASSLDRDEQYF.

The CDR3 loop reads CATKASGYYEQYF. The CDR3 nucleotides read TGTGCCACCAAGGCTAGCGGATACTACGAGCAGTACTTC. J is TRBJ2-7 and V is TRBV15; 7 bases fit TRBD2. The germline V gene has CDR1 LNHNV and CDR2 YYDKDF (reference sequence). The V and J ends lost 7 bases and 3 bases, in that order; junction bases with no gene match: 6. The CDR3 is 13 amino acids.

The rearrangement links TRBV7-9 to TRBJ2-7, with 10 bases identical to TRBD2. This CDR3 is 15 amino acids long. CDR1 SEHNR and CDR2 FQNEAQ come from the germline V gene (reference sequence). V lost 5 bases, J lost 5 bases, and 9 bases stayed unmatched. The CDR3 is CASSQGSSGRDEQYF. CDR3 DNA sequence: TGTGCCAGCAGCCAAGGCTCGAGCGGGAGGGACGAGCAGTACTTC.

The CDR3 spells CASSQPGQAVSEQYF. CDR3 in DNA: TGTGCCAGCAGCCAACCTGGCCAGGCGGTTAGCGAGCAGTACTTC. The chain employs TRBV6-6 and TRBJ2-7; no reliable D call. Germline V lookup: CDR1 MNHNY, CDR2 SVGAGI (reference sequence). The CDR3 length is 15 residues. The germline V and J ends were trimmed by 6 bases and 6 bases, with 21 bases remaining between them.

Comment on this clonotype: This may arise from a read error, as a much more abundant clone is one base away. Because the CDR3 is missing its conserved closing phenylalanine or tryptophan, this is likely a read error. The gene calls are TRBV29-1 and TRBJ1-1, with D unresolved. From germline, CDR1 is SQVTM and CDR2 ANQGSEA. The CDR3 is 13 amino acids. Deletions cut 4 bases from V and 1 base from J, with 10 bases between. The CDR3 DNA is TGCAGCGTTGTGGAGACGGGGAACACTGAAGCTTTCCTT. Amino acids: CSVVETGNTEAFL.

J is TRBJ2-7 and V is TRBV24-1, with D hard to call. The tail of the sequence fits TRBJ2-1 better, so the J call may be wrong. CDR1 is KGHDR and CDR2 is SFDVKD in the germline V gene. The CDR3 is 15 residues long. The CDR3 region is CATSDPRRLGNEQFF. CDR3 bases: TGTGCCACCAGTGACCCTAGACGGTTAGGAAATGAGCAGTTCTTC.

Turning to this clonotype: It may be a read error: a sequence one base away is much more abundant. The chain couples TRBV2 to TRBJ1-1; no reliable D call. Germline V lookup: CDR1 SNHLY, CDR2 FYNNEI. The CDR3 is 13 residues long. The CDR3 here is CVSVNFGNTEAFF. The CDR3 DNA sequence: TGTGTCAGCGTGAACTTCGGGAACACTGAAGCTTTCTTT.